This T cell receptor (beta chain) appears in the sequencing data of a study of blood T cell repertoires in COVID-19. Across the whole study: COVID-19 samples, acute and convalescent, were from the United States, Italy and Spain. PBMCs, B-cell-depleted T cells, or T cells provided the cDNA or gDNA that made up the material.

In the study's own analysis: Amplification of reference gene primers provided the estimated nucleated cell counts. Assay used: immunoSEQ multiplex PCR; TCRdb lists only in-frame clones, some missing. V and J calls and clone size are copied from that table; D and trimming were computed from the DNA. The sample includes 200,000 or so clones, 80% to 90% seen only once; the top ten take approximately 11%. This clonotype originated in a human donor with active or convalescent COVID-19. The donor label of this sample is uncertain. The source material was peripheral blood.

The CDR3 reads CASSYGQGIVSQPQHF. As DNA, the CDR3 is TGTGCCAGCAGTTACGGACAGGGTATCGTCAGTCAGCCCCAGCATTTT. This sequence joins TRBV2 and TRBJ1-5; TRBD1 agrees at 8 bases. This CDR3 contains 16 residues. With 5 bases clipped from V and 6 bases from J, the junction kept 12 bases outside the gene matches. CDR1 and CDR2 (germline): SNHLY, FYNNEI.